This T cell receptor (beta chain) is from a study of T cell clusters in autoimmune cytopenias. General study results and limits: Primary autoimmune cytopenia patients appeared to lack physiological T cell clusters present in healthy donors. No cluster-lack signature appeared between secondary cytopenia and chronic lymphocytic leukemia patients, apparently due to lymphoma masking.

TRB amplification used approximately 250 ng of peripheral blood genomic DNA. With regard to this clonotype: Its matching antigen is unknown.

Germline CDR1 SEHNR, CDR2 FQNEAQ (reference sequence). The CDR3 is 15 residues long. One tube held mixed TRB-A and TRB-B primer pools for touch-down PCR. TCRdb derives one entry per CDR3 protein from the multiplex PCR reads, leaving out DNA. The table lists over 6,500 distinct CDR3 sequences. These sequences were also reported in another study, on T cell repertoires in aging, cancer and after chemotherapy. From that study: Healthy donor repertoires were recorded over several months to years and showed clear clonal overlap.

This TCR derives from a human donor in good health. The chain links TRBV7-9 to TRBJ1-5; absent DNA, TCRdb's TRBD1 call cannot be checked. Sample: peripheral blood. CDR3 region: CASSSTQGGDQPQHF.